This TCR beta chain was documented in a study of PD-1 blockade in mismatch repair-deficient tumors. Study details: All were previously treated, progressing patients with 11 to 13 mismatch repair-deficient cancer types. Overall study results and limits: Rapid post-treatment expansion, then contraction, generally preceding radiologic response, marked tumor-resident clones.

About this clone: The target antigen is unknown.

The TCR-sequenced patients were a few responders to pembrolizumab. Data came from immunoSEQ multiplex PCR; TCRdb stores just in-frame clones and leaves some out. The sample gives fewer than 100,000 clones, about 85% of which show up once; roughly 2.7% is in the top ten. The trim removed 4 bases at V and 2 bases at J, leaving 3 bases unmatched. Germline CDR1 SGDLS, CDR2 YYNGEE. The CDR3 covers 15 residues. The receptor comes from an adult with mismatch repair-deficient cancer. V gene TRBV9 combines with J gene TRBJ2-5; TRBD2 matches 12 bases. The specimen comprised peripheral blood, sampled 12 weeks after starting pembrolizumab. This CDR3 is CASSIGTSGQETQYF. The CDR3 DNA is TGTGCCAGCAGCATAGGGACTAGCGGGCAAGAGACCCAGTACTTC.